What follows are 21 T cell receptor beta chains derived from one specimen sequenced in a study of T cells after yellow fever vaccination. TCRdb analysed the 5' RACE reads with MiXCR anew, one entry per CDR3 protein. In the table there are fewer than 450,000 distinct CDR3 sequences, 3% to 4.5% of which are singletons. The starting material was PBMCs, obtained 5 days after the yellow fever booster vaccination. These receptors all come from a man in his late teens or twenties who received the YFV17D yellow fever vaccine.

This clonotype turned up a few times. The chain couples TRBV5-4 to TRBJ2-1; 7 bases map to TRBD2. The CDR3 runs to 15 residues. Per the germline V gene, CDR1 is SGHNT and CDR2 is YYREEE (reference sequence). V lost 3 bases and J lost 6; bases outside the gene matches: 9. The CDR3 DNA reads as TGTGCCAGCAGCTGGGGGAGCGGGGTCTCCAATGAGCAGTTCTTC. Amino acid sequence: CASSWGSGVSNEQFF.

There are many counts of this clonotype. V gene TRBV12-3 or TRBV12-4 combines with J gene TRBJ2-2, with D unresolved. Deletions cut 4 bases from V and 6 bases from J, with 9 bases between. This CDR3 contains 13 residues. The CDR3 spells CASSSTSSGELFF. The CDR3 DNA is TGTGCCAGCAGTTCTACGTCCTCCGGGGAGCTGTTTTTT.

V gene TRBV10-3 combines with J gene TRBJ2-5; 7 nucleotides agree with TRBD1. The CDR3 is 14 residues long. CDR1 and CDR2 (germline): ENHRY, SYGVKD. V gave up 6 bases and J gave up 3 bases; unmatched junction bases: 7. The CDR3 reads CAIRQGQDEETQYF. CDR3 DNA: TGTGCCATCAGACAAGGACAGGACGAAGAGACCCAGTACTTC.

This clonotype was recorded at least ten times. V gene TRBV11-3 combines with J gene TRBJ1-1; maybe TRBD1 (6 bases). CDR1 SGHNT and CDR2 YENEEA come from the germline V gene. This CDR3 comprises 13 residues. Trimming shortened V by 6 bases and J by 6 bases, and 14 bases separated the two germline ends. The DNA of the CDR3 is TGTGCCAGCAGTCAGGGGTTGGCGGCTGAAGCTTTCTTT. Its translation: CASSQGLAAEAFF.

This clonotype was counted many times. The V gene is TRBV7-8, the J gene TRBJ2-4; D call uncertain. Germline-derived CDR1 and CDR2 are SGHVS and FQNEAQ. The CDR3 contains 20 residues. Between the trimmed V and J ends, which lost 5 bases and 0 bases, there was a span of 26 bases. The CDR3 loop reads CASSPRFSTATLLAKNIQYF. CDR3 coding DNA: TGTGCCAGCAGCCCACGGTTCTCTACTGCCACCCTCCTAGCCAAAAACATTCAGTACTTC. Full variable domain (missing parts from reference TRBV7-8 and TRBJ2-4): GAGVSQSPRYKVAKRGQDVALRCDPISGHVSLFWYQQALGQGPEFLTYFQNEAQLDKSGLPSDRFFAERPEGSVSTLKIQRTQQEDSAVYLCASSPRFSTATLLAKNIQYFGAGTRLSVL.

The chain uses TRBV9 and TRBJ1-6; 7 bases line up with TRBD1. Germline lookup yields CDR1 SGDLS and CDR2 YYNGEE. The CDR3 runs to 15 residues. Unmatched junction bases numbered 9, after V lost 5 bases and J lost 7 bases. CDR3 nucleotides: TGTGCCAGCAGAGCCCGGGACAGAATAAATTCACCCCTCCACTTT. This translates into CASRARDRINSPLHF.

The table lists this clonotype with many counts. For the CDR3, the DNA is TGTGCCATCAGTGACGGGCGGTCCGGGGAGACCCAGTACTTC. It encodes CAISDGRSGETQYF. This rearrangement joins TRBV10-3 to TRBJ2-5; unclear D gene. Germline-derived CDR1 and CDR2 are ENHRY and SYGVKD. The CDR3 is made up of 14 amino acids. V was shortened by 3 bases and J by 5 bases, with 13 bases between the two germline ends.

This sequence joins TRBV28 and TRBJ1-2; D might be TRBD1 (6 bases). Per germline, CDR1 MDHEN and CDR2 SYDVKM. The V end was cut by 4 bases, the J end by 4 bases, with 13 bases between. This CDR3 contains 14 residues. In DNA, the CDR3 is TGTGCCAGCAGTTCCTTTGGGGGCCGCTATGGCTACACCTTC. Encoded protein: CASSSFGGRYGYTF.

This clonotype has just a few counts. V and J are TRBV4-3 and TRBJ1-4; 7 bases map to TRBD1. This CDR3 is 15 amino acids long. With V trimmed by 3 bases and J by 4 bases, 5 bases remained unmatched. CDR1 is LGHNA, CDR2 YSLEER, per germline. The CDR3 region has the DNA TGCGCCAGCAGCCAGACAGGGACGTTTAATGAAAAACTGTTTTTT. Translating gives CASSQTGTFNEKLFF.

In its sample, this clonotype was seen many times. The V and J genes are TRBV5-6 and TRBJ1-2; D is perhaps TRBD1 (5 bases). With 4 bases removed from V and 5 bases from J, the gap between germline ends came to 12 bases. In germline, CDR1 is SGHDT, CDR2 YYEEEE. The CDR3 contains 13 residues. Here the CDR3 DNA reads TGTGCCAGCAGCCCGCCGACAGCGTATGGCTACACCTTC. Translating it yields CASSPPTAYGYTF. The full variable domain, in which reference TRBV5-6 and TRBJ1-2 provide the parts outside the CDR3, is DAGVTQSPTHLIKTRGQQVTLRCSPKSGHDTVSWYQQALGQGPQFIFQYYEEEERQRGNFPDRFSGHQFPNYSSELNVNALLLGDSALYLCASSPPTAYGYTFGSGTRLTVV.

Many counts were recorded for this clonotype. J is TRBJ1-5 and V is TRBV7-9; D is possibly TRBD1 (5 bases). The CDR3 loop spans 14 amino acids. Germline V gene lookup returns CDR1 SEHNR and CDR2 FQNEAQ (reference sequence). V lost 5 bases, J lost 6 bases, and 14 bases lay in between. CDR3 sequence reads: CASSPPVGAQPQHF. CDR3 in DNA: TGTGCCAGCAGCCCCCCCGTTGGGGCTCAGCCCCAGCATTTT.

A few counts support this clonotype. The gene calls are TRBV7-9 and TRBJ2-2; 11 nucleotides align to TRBD2. The germline V gene has CDR1 SEHNR and CDR2 FQNEAQ (reference sequence). CDR3 length: 16 amino acids. CDR3 DNA: TGTGCTAGGGGAACTAGCGGGGGTACGAACACCGGGGAGCTGTTTTTT. Protein product: CARGTSGGTNTGELFF.

The CDR3 sequence: CASSEGTSGDLYNEQFF. CDR3 in DNA: TGTGCCAGCAGCGAGGGGACTAGCGGGGATTTATACAATGAGCAGTTCTTC. This rearrangement joins TRBV6-1 to TRBJ2-1; TRBD2 matches at 13 bases. This CDR3 contains 17 residues. Germline CDR1 and CDR2: MNHNS and SASEGT. V was clipped by 6 bases and J by 4 bases; unmatched bases: 9.

In its sample, this clonotype was seen a few times. Written as DNA, the CDR3 is TGTGCCAGCAGCGGATACAGGGGGACTGAAGCTTTCTTT. It yields the protein CASSGYRGTEAFF. The chain couples TRBV7-9 to TRBJ1-1, with 8 bases fitting TRBD1. CDR3 length equals 13 residues. V lost 5 bases, J lost 5 bases, and 4 bases stayed unmatched. CDR1 SEHNR and CDR2 FQNEAQ come from the germline V gene (reference sequence).

This clonotype was counted many times. The rearrangement uses TRBV20-1 and TRBJ2-3, with D maybe TRBD1 (6 bases). The CDR3 is 14 amino acids. Looked up from germline, CDR1 is DFQATT and CDR2 is SNEGSKA (reference sequence). V lost 5 bases, J lost 4 bases, and 16 bases lay in between. The CDR3 loop reads CSAAHREGADTQYF. The CDR3 DNA follows: TGCAGTGCTGCCCACAGGGAAGGCGCAGATACGCAGTATTTT.

The rearrangement uses TRBV19 and TRBJ2-2; 8 bases fit TRBD1. V gave up 7 bases and J gave up 5 bases; unmatched junction bases: 6. From germline, CDR1 is LNHDA and CDR2 SQIVND (reference sequence). There are 14 residues in the CDR3. The CDR3 DNA reads TGTGCCAGTACCAGGGGGCGGTCTACCGGGGAGCTGTTTTTT. Its translation: CASTRGRSTGELFF.

The gene calls are TRBV21-1 and TRBJ1-1; the table calls TRBD1, which could not be checked here. TRBV21-1 is a documented pseudogene. This CDR3 spans 17 amino acids. The CDR3 coding sequence is TGTGCCAGCAGCAAAGCTCTGGGACAGGGGGCGCGGACTGAAGCTTTCTTT. It translates to CASSKALGQGARTEAFF.

A note on this clonotype: At one end the junction does not follow the germline gene, possibly because of a read error. This chain links TRBV5-1 with TRBJ2-3; 8 positions match TRBD2. CDR1 is SGHRS, CDR2 YFSETQ, per germline. The CDR3 has 18 amino acids. The CDR3 DNA follows: TGCGCCGGCAGCTTACCCGGGACTAGTTGGATTAGGGCAGATACGCAGTATTTT. Its protein is CAGSLPGTSWIRADTQYF. Combining the CDR3 with reference TRBV5-1 and TRBJ2-3 gives the whole variable domain KAGVTQTPRYLIKTRGQQVTLSCSPISGHRSVSWYQQTPGQGLQFLFEYFSETQRNKGNFPGRFSGRQFSNSRSEMNVSTLELGDSALYLCAGSLPGTSWIRADTQYFGPGTRLTVL.

This clonotype appeared a few times. The V gene is TRBV28, the J gene TRBJ2-7; 10 bases line up with TRBD2. Germline V gene lookup returns CDR1 MDHEN and CDR2 SYDVKM. Losses at the gene ends were 5 bases for V and 3 bases for J; bases not matched to a gene: 4. The CDR3 covers 14 residues. The CDR3 protein is CASSKRGGFYEQYV. CDR3 DNA sequence: TGTGCCAGCAGTAAGCGGGGGGGATTCTACGAGCAGTACGTC.

The chain joins TRBV4-3 to TRBJ2-3; TRBD2 matches at 7 bases. CDR3 length equals 15 residues. Per germline, CDR1 LGHNA and CDR2 YSLEER. The ends lost 1 base at V and 4 bases at J; junction bases unmatched: 5. The CDR3 bases are TGCGCCAGCAGCCAAGGAGGACTAGTCGCAGATACGCAGTATTTT. Its protein product is CASSQGGLVADTQYF.

This clonotype was picked up many times. V and J are TRBV9 and TRBJ2-1; D might be TRBD2 (5 bases). The V end was cut by 4 bases, the J end by 3 bases, with 11 bases between. CDR3 size: 14 residues. Germline CDR1 SGDLS, CDR2 YYNGEE. This chain's CDR3 is CASSPSGNYNEQFF. The CDR3 nucleotides are TGTGCCAGCAGCCCCTCCGGGAACTACAATGAGCAGTTCTTC.